A selection of T cell receptor beta chains follows, all from one sample in a study of shared clonotypes between healthy human individuals. Using immunoSEQ multiplex PCR, the repertoire was profiled, and TCRdb retains in-frame clones only, with some absent. The sample lists 2 million to 2.5 million clones; 90% to 97% were seen once. Sequencing was carried out using naive CD4+ T cells sorted from blood. Receptors originate from a man aged 18 to 35 in good health. The CDR3 runs from the conserved cysteine through the conserved F or W. D genes are given only for firm matches. The size of a clone is reported for some rows only, either as once, few or many, or as a class for expanded clones.

v_call	d_call	j_call	clone_size	cdr3_aa	cdr3_nt
TRBV11-2	NA	TRBJ2-1	NA	CASSSRETYNEQFF	TGTGCCAGCAGCTCTCGGGAGACCTACAATGAGCAGTTCTTC
TRBV28	TRBD1	TRBJ2-7	NA	CASSVIVGQTYEQYF	TGTGCCAGCAGTGTAATCGTGGGACAGACCTACGAGCAGTACTTC
TRBV5-4	NA	TRBJ1-2	NA	CASSSSAQLAYTF	TGTGCCAGCAGCTCCTCGGCCCAACTGGCCTACACCTTC
TRBV5-4	TRBD1	TRBJ1-2	once	CASSRDRGNYGYTF	TGTGCCAGCTCCCGGGACAGGGGGAACTATGGCTACACCTTC
TRBV19	TRBD1	TRBJ1-4	NA	CASRDRGQEEKLFF	TGTGCCAGTAGGGACAGGGGGCAAGAAGAAAAACTGTTTTTT
TRBV5-4	NA	TRBJ2-7	NA	CASSFGDGHPSYEQYF	TGTGCCAGCAGCTTTGGGGACGGCCACCCGTCCTACGAGCAGTACTTC
TRBV27	NA	TRBJ2-6	NA	CASSLIRAESGANVLTF	TGTGCCAGCAGTTTAATTAGAGCGGAATCTGGGGCCAACGTCCTGACTTTC
TRBV6-6	NA	TRBJ2-7	NA	CASTGAAYEQYF	TGTGCCAGCACCGGTGCGGCCTACGAGCAGTACTTC
TRBV10-2	NA	TRBJ1-2	NA	CASSDGPLYGYTF	TGCGCCAGCAGTGATGGGCCCCTTTATGGCTACACCTTC
TRBV9	NA	TRBJ2-7	NA	CASSVGGLASYEQYF	TGTGCCAGCAGCGTGGGGGGGCTAGCTTCCTACGAGCAGTACTTC